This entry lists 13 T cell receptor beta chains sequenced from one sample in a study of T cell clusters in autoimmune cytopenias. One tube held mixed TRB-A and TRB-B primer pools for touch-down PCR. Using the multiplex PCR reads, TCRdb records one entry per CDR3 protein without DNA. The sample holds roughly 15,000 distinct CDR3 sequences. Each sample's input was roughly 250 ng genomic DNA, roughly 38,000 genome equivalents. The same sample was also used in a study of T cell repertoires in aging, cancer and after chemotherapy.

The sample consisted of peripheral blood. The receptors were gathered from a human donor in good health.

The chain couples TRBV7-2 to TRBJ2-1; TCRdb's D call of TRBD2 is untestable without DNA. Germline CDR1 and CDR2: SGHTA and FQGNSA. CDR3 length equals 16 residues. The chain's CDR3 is CASSFRAGVGDNEQFF.

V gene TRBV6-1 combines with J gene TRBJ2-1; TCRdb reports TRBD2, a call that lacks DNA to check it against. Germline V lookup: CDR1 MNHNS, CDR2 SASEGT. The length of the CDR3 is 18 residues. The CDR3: CASKELAGVLSSYNEQFF.

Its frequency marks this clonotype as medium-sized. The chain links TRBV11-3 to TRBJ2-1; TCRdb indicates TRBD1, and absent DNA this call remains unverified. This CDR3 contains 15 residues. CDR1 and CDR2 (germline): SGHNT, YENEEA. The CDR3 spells CASSLDMTGRDEQFF.

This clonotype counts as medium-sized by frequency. The CDR3 spells CASSLAIYNEQFF. This chain links TRBV19 with TRBJ2-1. This CDR3 has 13 residues. Germline CDR1 and CDR2: LNHDA and SQIVND (reference sequence).

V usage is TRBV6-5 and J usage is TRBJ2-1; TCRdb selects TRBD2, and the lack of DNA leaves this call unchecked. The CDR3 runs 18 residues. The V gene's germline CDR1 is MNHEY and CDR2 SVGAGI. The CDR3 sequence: CASSYSRTSGEYYNEQFF.

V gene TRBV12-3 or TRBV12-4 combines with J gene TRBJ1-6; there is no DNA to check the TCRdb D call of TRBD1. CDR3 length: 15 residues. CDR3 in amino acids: CASSFGTKATSPLHF.

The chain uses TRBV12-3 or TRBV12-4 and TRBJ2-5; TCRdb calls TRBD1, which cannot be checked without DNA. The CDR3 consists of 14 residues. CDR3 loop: CASRGQGQGETQYF.

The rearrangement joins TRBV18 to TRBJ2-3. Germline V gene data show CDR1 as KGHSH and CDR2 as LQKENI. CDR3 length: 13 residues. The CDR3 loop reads CASSPNGLDTQYF.

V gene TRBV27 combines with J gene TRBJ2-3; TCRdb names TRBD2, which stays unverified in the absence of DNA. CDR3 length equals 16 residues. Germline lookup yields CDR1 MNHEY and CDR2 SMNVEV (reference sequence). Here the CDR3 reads CASSLMASGGSDTQYF.

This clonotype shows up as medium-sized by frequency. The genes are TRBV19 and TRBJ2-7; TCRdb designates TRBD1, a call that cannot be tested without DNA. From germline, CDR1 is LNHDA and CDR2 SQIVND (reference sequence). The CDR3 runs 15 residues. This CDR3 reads CASSTAGTGSYEQYF.

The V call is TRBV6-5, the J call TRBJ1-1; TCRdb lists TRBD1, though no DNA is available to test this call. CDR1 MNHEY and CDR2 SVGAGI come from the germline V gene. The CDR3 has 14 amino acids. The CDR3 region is CASGPGTANTEAFF.

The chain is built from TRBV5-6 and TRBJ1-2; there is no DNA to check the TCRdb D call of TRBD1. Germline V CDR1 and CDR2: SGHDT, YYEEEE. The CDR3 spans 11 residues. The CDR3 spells CARYDRNGYTF. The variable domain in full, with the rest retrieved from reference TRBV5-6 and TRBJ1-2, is DAGVTQSPTHLIKTRGQQVTLRCSPKSGHDTVSWYQQALGQGPQFIFQYYEEEERQRGNFPDRFSGHQFPNYSSELNVNALLLGDSALYLCARYDRNGYTFGSGTRLTVV.

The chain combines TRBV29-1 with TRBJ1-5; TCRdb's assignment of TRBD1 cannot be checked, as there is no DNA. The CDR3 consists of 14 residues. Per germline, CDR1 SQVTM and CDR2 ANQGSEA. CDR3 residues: CSASEGARNQPQHF. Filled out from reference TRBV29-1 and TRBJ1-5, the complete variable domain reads SAVISQKPSRDICQRGTSLTIQCQVDSQVTMMFWYRQQPGQSLTLIATANQGSEATYESGFVIDKFPISRPNLTFSTLTVSNMSPEDSSIYLCSASEGARNQPQHFGDGTRLSIL.